This is a list of T cell receptor beta chains from one sample in a study of blood T cells in healthy people across ages. TCRdb redid the calling of the 5' RACE reads with MiXCR, one entry per CDR3 protein. The table records roughly 730,000 distinct CDR3 sequences, more than 55% of them present only once. The sample consisted of blood. The receptor source for this set is a man aged 35 to 55 in good health. CDR3s include the opening cysteine and the closing phenylalanine or tryptophan. A D gene is named only where the DNA matches it firmly. Clone size, where shown, is once, few, many, or a class for clones that have expanded.

v_call	j_call	d_call	clone_size	cdr3_aa	cdr3_nt
TRBV12-3/TRBV12-4	TRBJ2-1	-	once	CASSPDRRVGQFF	TGTGCCAGCAGTCCAGACAGGCGTGTGGGGCAGTTCTTC
TRBV7-3	TRBJ2-2	TRBD2	-	CASSLRTSGYTGELFF	TGTGCCAGCAGCTTAAGGACTAGCGGCTACACCGGGGAGCTGTTTTTT
TRBV27	TRBJ2-7	-	-	CASSLSARGSYEQYF	TGTGCCAGCAGTTTATCGGCCAGGGGATCCTACGAGCAGTACTTC
TRBV28	TRBJ1-2	-	once	CASSEMEPANYGYTF	TGTGCCAGCAGTGAAATGGAGCCAGCTAACTATGGCTACACCTTC
TRBV2	TRBJ2-5	-	few	CASSVLETQYF	TGTGCCAGCAGTGTGTTGGAGACCCAGTACTTC
TRBV5-1	TRBJ2-3	-	-	CASREPPTDTQYF	TGCGCCAGCAGGGAACCCCCCACAGATACGCAGTATTTT
TRBV29-1	TRBJ2-1	TRBD2	few	CSAILAGVDNEQFF	TGCAGCGCGATACTAGCGGGAGTTGATAATGAGCAGTTCTTC
TRBV9	TRBJ2-1	TRBD2	-	CASSAGTSGYAQSSYNEQFF	TGTGCCAGCAGCGCAGGGACTAGCGGATACGCTCAGAGCTCCTACAATGAGCAGTTCTTC
TRBV28	TRBJ1-5	TRBD1	once	CASRVQGAQPQHF	TGTGCCAGCAGGGTTCAGGGGGCTCAGCCCCAGCATTTT
TRBV9	TRBJ1-1	TRBD1	-	CASSPQGGRGTEAFF	TGTGCCAGCAGCCCCCAGGGGGGGCGAGGGACTGAAGCTTTCTTT
TRBV5-1	TRBJ2-1	TRBD1	once	CASSPGQTLSNEQFF	TGCGCCAGCAGCCCGGGACAGACCCTATCCAATGAGCAGTTCTTC
TRBV7-2	TRBJ2-3	TRBD2	once	CASSLGLGASDTQYF	TGTGCCAGCAGCTTGGGACTAGGAGCGTCAGATACGCAGTATTTT
TRBV5-1	TRBJ2-5	TRBD1	once	CASSLGMDRLRGGTQYF	TGCGCCAGCAGCTTGGGGATGGACAGGCTACGTGGGGGGACCCAGTACTTC
TRBV28	TRBJ1-5	-	-	CASSWSQGSFSNQPQHF	TGTGCCAGCAGTTGGAGCCAGGGGTCTTTTAGCAATCAGCCCCAGCATTTT
TRBV7-2	TRBJ1-2	-	few	CASSHREPTWGYTF	TGTGCCAGCAGCCACCGGGAGCCGACGTGGGGCTACACCTTC
TRBV2	TRBJ2-5	TRBD1	-	CASSGGQGAGETQYF	TGTGCCAGCAGTGGCGGGCAGGGGGCCGGAGAGACCCAGTACTTC
TRBV10-3	TRBJ2-5	TRBD2	-	CATTRGLAAVQETQYF	TGTGCCACCACGAGGGGACTAGCGGCAGTACAAGAGACCCAGTATTTC